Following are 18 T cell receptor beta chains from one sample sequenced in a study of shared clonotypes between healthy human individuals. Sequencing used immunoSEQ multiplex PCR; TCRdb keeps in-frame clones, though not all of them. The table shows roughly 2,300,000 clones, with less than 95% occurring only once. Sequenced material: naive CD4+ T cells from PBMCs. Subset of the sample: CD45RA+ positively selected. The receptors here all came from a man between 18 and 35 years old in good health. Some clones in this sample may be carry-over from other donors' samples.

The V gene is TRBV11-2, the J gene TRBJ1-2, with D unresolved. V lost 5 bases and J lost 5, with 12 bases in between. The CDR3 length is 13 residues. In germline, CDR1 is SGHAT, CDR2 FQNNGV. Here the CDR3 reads CASSQWEEYGYTF. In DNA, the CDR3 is TGTGCCAGCAGCCAGTGGGAGGAATATGGCTACACCTTC.

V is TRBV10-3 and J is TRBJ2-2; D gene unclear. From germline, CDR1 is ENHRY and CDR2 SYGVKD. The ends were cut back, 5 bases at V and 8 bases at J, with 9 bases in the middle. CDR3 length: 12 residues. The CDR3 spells CAISLEVGELFF. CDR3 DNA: TGTGCCATCAGTCTTGAGGTGGGGGAGCTGTTTTTT.

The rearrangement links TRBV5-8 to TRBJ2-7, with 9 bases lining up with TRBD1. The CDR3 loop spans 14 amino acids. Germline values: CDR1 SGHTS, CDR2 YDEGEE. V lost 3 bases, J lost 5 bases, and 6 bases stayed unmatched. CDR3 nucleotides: TGTGCCAGCAGCTGGGGGACAGGGAACAACGAGCAGTACTTC. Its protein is CASSWGTGNNEQYF.

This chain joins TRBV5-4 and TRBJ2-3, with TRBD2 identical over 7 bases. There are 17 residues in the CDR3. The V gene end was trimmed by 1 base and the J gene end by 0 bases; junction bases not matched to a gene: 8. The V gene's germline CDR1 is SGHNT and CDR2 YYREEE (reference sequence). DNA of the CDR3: TGTGCCAGCAGCTTGATGGCGGGGGAACCCAGCACAGATACGCAGTATTTT. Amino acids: CASSLMAGEPSTDTQYF. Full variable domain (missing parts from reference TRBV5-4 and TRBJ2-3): ETGVTQSPTHLIKTRGQQVTLRCSSQSGHNTVSWYQQALGQGPQFIFQYYREEENGRGNFPPRFSGLQFPNYSSELNVNALELDDSALYLCASSLMAGEPSTDTQYFGPGTRLTVL.

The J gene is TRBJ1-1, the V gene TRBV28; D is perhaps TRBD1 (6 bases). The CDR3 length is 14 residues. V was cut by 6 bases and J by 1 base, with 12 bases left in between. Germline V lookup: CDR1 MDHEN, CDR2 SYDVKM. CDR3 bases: TGTGCCAGCAGCCGGGCAGGGGAGAACACTGAAGCTTTCTTT. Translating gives CASSRAGENTEAFF.

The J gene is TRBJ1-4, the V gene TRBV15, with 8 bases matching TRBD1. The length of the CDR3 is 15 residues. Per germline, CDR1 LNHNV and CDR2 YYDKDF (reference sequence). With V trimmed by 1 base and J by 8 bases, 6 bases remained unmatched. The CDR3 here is CATSRVRDRYEKLFF. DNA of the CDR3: TGTGCCACCAGCAGAGTCCGGGACAGGTACGAAAAACTGTTTTTT.

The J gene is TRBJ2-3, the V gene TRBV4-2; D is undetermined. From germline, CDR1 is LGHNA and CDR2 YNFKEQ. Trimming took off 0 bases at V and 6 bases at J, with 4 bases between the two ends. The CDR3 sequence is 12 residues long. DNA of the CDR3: TGTGCCAGCAGCCAAGACTTGGATACGCAGTATTTT. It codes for CASSQDLDTQYF.

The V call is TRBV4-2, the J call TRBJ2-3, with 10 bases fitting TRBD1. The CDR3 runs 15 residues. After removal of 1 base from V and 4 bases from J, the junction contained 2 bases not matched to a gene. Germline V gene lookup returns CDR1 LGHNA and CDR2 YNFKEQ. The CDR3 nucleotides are TGTGCCAGCAGCCAAGGACAGGGGGCGGCAGATACGCAGTATTTT. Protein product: CASSQGQGAADTQYF.

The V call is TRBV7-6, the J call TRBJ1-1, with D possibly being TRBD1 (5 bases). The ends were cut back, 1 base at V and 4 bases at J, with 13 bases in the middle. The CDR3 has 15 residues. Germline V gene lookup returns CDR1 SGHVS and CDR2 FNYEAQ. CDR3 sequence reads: CASSLVRQRFTEAFF. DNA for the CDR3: TGTGCCAGCAGCTTAGTGAGACAGCGATTCACTGAAGCTTTCTTT.

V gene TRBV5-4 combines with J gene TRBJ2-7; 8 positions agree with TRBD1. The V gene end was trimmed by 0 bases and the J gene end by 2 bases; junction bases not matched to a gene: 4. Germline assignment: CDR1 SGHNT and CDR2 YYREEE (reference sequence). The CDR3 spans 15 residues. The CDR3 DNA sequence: TGTGCCAGCAGCTTGGTCGGGACAGGACCCTACGAGCAGTACTTC. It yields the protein CASSLVGTGPYEQYF. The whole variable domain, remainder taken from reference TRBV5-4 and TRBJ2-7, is ETGVTQSPTHLIKTRGQQVTLRCSSQSGHNTVSWYQQALGQGPQFIFQYYREEENGRGNFPPRFSGLQFPNYSSELNVNALELDDSALYLCASSLVGTGPYEQYFGPGTRLTVT.

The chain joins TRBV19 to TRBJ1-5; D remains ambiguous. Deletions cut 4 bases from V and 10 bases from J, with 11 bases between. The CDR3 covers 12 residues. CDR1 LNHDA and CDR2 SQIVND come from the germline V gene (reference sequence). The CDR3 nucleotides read TGTGCCAGTAGTAGCGGACGGTCTCCCCAGCATTTT. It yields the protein CASSSGRSPQHF.

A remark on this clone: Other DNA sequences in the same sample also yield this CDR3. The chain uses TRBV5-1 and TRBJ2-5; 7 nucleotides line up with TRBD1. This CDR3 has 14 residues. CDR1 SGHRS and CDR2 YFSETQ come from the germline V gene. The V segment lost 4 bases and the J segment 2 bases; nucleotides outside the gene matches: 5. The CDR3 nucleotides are TGCGCCAGCAGCCCCGGGACAGCTCAAGAGACCCAGTACTTC. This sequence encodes CASSPGTAQETQYF.

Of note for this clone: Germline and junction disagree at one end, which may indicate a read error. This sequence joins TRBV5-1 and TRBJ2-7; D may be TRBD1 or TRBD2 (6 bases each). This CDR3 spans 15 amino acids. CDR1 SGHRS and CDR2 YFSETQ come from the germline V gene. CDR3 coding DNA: TGCGCCAGCACCTTGTCAGGGGCTGGAGGGGACGAGCAGTACTTC. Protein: CASTLSGAGGDEQYF.

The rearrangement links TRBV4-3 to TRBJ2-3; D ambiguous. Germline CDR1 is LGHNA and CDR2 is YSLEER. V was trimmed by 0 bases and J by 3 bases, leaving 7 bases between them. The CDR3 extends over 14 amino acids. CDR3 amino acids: CASSQDPRTDTQYF. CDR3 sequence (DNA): TGCGCCAGCAGCCAAGATCCCAGGACAGATACGCAGTATTTT.

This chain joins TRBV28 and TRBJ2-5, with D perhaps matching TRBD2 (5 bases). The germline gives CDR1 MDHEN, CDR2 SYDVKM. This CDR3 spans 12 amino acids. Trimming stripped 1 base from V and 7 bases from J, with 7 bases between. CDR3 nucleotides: TGTGCCAGCAGTTTATTAGGAGGGACCCAGTACTTC. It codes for CASSLLGGTQYF.

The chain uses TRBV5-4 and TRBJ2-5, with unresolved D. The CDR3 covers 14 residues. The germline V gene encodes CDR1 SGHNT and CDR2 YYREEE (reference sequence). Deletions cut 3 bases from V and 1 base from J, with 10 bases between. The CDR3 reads CASSSDGAQETQYF. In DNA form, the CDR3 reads TGTGCCAGCAGCTCGGACGGAGCCCAAGAGACCCAGTACTTC.

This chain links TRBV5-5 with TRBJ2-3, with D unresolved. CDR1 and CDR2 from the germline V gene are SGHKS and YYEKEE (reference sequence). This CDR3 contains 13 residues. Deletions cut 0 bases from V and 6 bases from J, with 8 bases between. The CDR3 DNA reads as TGTGCCAGCAGCTTGGTGTGGTGGGATACGCAGTATTTT. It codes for CASSLVWWDTQYF.

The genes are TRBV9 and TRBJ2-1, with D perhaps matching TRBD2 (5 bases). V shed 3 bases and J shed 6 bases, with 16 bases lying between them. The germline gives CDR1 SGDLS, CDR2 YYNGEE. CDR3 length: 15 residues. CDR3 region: CASSERALLPNEQFF. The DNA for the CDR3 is TGTGCCAGCAGCGAGAGGGCCCTACTTCCCAATGAGCAGTTCTTC.